Given below is one T cell receptor (beta chain) in context. Its target is not known. These data belong to a study of CD4 T cells in relation to SARS-CoV-2 and coronaviruses. The CDR3 sequence is 16 residues long. The ends were cut back, 4 bases at V and 4 bases at J, with 15 bases in the middle. Germline-derived CDR1 and CDR2 are SGHTS and YDEGEE. The protocol was immunoSEQ multiplex PCR, while the TCRdb copy is restricted to in-frame clones and leaves out a portion. The repertoire includes 35,000 to 40,000 clones, approximately 85% of them detected once, and less than 4% sits in the top ten. Overall study results and limits: According to naive versus memory sequencing, detected responses are memory recall, not newly primed.

Sequenced input: memory CD4+ T cells from PBMCs. This clonotype was sampled from an adult with COVID-19. The V gene is TRBV5-8, the J gene TRBJ2-6, with D perhaps matching TRBD1 or TRBD2 (5 bases each). For the CDR3, the DNA is TGTGCCAGCAGCCGTGTCTGGGGGTCGGGGGCCAACGTCCTGACTTTC. Amino acid sequence: CASSRVWGSGANVLTF.